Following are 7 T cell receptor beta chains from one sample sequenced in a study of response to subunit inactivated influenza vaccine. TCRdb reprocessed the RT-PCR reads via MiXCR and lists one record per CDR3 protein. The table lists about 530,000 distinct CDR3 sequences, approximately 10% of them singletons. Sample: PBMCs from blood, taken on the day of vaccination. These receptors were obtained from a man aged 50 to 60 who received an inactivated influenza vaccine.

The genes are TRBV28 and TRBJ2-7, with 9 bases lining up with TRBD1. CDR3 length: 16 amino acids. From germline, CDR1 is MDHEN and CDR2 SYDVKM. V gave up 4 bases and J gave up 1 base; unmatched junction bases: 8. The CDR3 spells CASSSVGQGKSYEQYF. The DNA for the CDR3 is TGTGCCAGCAGTTCGGTTGGACAGGGGAAGTCCTACGAGCAGTACTTC.

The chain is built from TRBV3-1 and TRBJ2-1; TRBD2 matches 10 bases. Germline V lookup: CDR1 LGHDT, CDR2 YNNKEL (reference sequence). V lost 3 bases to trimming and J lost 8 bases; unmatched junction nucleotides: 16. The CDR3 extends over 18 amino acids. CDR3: CASSQSGASGSGDHEQFF. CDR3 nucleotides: TGTGCCAGCAGCCAGTCGGGGGCTAGCGGGAGTGGGGATCATGAGCAGTTCTTC.

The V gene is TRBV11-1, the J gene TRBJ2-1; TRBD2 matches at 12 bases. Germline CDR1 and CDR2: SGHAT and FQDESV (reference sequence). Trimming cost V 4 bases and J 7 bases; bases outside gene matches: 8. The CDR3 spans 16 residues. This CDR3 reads CASSSSLAGGLNEQFF. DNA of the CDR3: TGTGCCAGCAGCTCTTCCCTAGCGGGAGGGTTAAATGAGCAGTTCTTC.

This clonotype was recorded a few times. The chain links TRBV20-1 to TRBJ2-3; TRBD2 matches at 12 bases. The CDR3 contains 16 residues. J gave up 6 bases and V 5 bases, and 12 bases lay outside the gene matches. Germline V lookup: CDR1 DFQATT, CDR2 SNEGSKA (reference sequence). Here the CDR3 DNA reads TGCAGTGCTGACGCCCGACTAGCGGGAGTAGACGATACGCAGTATTTT. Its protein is CSADARLAGVDDTQYF.

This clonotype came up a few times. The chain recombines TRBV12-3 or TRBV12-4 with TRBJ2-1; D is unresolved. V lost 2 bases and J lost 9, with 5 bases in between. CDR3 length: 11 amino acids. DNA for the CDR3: TGTGCCAGCAGTTTAAATGGTGAGCAGTTCTTC. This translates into CASSLNGEQFF.

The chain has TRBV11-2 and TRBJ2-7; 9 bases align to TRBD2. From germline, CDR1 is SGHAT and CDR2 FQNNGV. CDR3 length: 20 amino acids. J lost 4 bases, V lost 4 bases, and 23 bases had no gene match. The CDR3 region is CASSSPWGGSGGAFNYEQYF. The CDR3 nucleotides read TGTGCCAGCAGCTCCCCCTGGGGGGGTAGCGGGGGCGCATTTAATTACGAGCAGTACTTC.

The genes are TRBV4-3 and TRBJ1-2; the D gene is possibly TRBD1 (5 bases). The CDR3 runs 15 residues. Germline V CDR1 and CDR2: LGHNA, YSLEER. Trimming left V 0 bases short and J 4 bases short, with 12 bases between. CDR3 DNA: TGCGCCAGCAGCCAAGATATCAAGACAGTCTATGGCTACACCTTC. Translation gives CASSQDIKTVYGYTF.